The 26 T cell receptor beta chains in this list originate from one sample, sequenced in a study of T cells in Graves' hyperthyroidism and ophthalmopathy. Amplification yielded TCR beta CDR3 regions, with RNA transcripts as the source. HTBI primers were the set used in a first-round RT-PCR of the TCR CDR3. MiXCR, run by TCRdb on the multiplex PCR reads, gives a single entry per CDR3 protein. The repertoire holds a few hundred thousand distinct CDR3 sequences, with roughly a sixth as singletons. The sequenced sample consisted of blood. Receptors originate from a woman aged 40 to 55 with Graves' ophthalmopathy.

This clonotype was counted many times. The chain links TRBV20-1 to TRBJ1-1, with 10 nucleotides matching TRBD1. Germline V gene lookup returns CDR1 DFQATT and CDR2 SNEGSKA (reference sequence). The CDR3 totals 14 residues. The J segment lost 4 bases and the V segment lost 6 bases, leaving 8 bases of the junction unmatched. The CDR3 coding sequence is TGCAGTGCCCCCGGACAGGGGGTGGCCACTGAAGCTTTCTTT. Translating gives CSAPGQGVATEAFF.

This clonotype came up many times. The chain uses TRBV3-1 and TRBJ1-1, with D uncertain. Per germline, CDR1 LGHDT and CDR2 YNNKEL (reference sequence). This CDR3 contains 14 residues. V lost 4 bases to trimming and J lost 3 bases, with 12 bases between them. The CDR3 sequence: CASSPRGLDTEAFF. DNA of the CDR3: TGTGCCAGCAGCCCTCGCGGGTTGGACACTGAAGCTTTCTTT.

This clonotype was seen ten or more times. This chain links TRBV7-9 with TRBJ2-6; D unclear. Trimming took off 4 bases at V and 3 bases at J, with 10 bases between the two ends. Germline values: CDR1 SEHNR, CDR2 FQNEAQ (reference sequence). This CDR3 has 15 amino acids. The CDR3 coding sequence is TGTGCCAGCAGCTGGAGTAATAGTGGGGCCAACGTCCTGACTTTC. The encoded protein is CASSWSNSGANVLTF.

This clonotype was observed many times. This chain connects TRBV18 to TRBJ1-1; D call uncertain. The CDR3 has 17 amino acids. V was trimmed by 0 bases and J by 0 bases, leaving 14 bases between them. The germline gives CDR1 KGHSH, CDR2 LQKENI. Here the CDR3 reads CASSPPGVHPMNTEAFF. The CDR3 region has the DNA TGTGCCAGCTCACCACCAGGCGTACACCCAATGAACACTGAAGCTTTCTTT. Based on the CDR3 plus reference TRBV18 and TRBJ1-1, the full variable domain is NAGVMQNPRHLVRRRGQEARLRCSPMKGHSHVYWYRQLPEEGLKFMVYLQKENIIDESGMPKERFSAEFPKEGPSILRIQQVVRGDSAAYFCASSPPGVHPMNTEAFFGQGTRLTVV.

The sample holds many counts of this clonotype. The rearrangement links TRBV28 to TRBJ2-5; possibly TRBD2 for D (6 bases). This CDR3 spans 15 amino acids. Germline V gene sequence: CDR1 MDHEN, CDR2 SYDVKM. With 9 bases removed from V and 2 bases from J, the gap between germline ends came to 19 bases. The CDR3 protein is CASTDSWGEQETQYF. As DNA, the CDR3 is TGTGCCAGTACTGATTCTTGGGGGGAACAAGAGACCCAGTACTTC.

The V and J genes are TRBV5-1 and TRBJ1-4, with 7 bases lining up with TRBD1. The CDR3 is made up of 16 amino acids. Germline loops: CDR1 SGHRS, CDR2 YFSETQ. V shed 0 bases and J 5 bases; nucleotides not matched to a gene: 7. CDR3 DNA sequence: TGCGCCAGCAGCTTGGGCTCCGACAGGGTAAATGAAAAACTGTTTTTT. This translates into CASSLGSDRVNEKLFF. Looking up the rest from reference TRBV5-1 and TRBJ1-4 gives the full variable domain: KAGVTQTPRYLIKTRGQQVTLSCSPISGHRSVSWYQQTPGQGLQFLFEYFSETQRNKGNFPGRFSGRQFSNSRSEMNVSTLELGDSALYLCASSLGSDRVNEKLFFGSGTQLSVL.

A remark on this clonotype: This may stem from a read error, because a much larger clone lies one nucleotide away. This chain uses TRBV5-4 with TRBJ2-1; TRBD2 matches 9 bases. Matching the DNA end better, TRBJ2-7 makes the J call doubtful. This CDR3 spans 17 amino acids. Germline V CDR1 and CDR2: SGHNT, YYREEE (reference sequence). The CDR3 loop is CASSPGSGGRSYNEQYF. CDR3 nucleotides: TGTGCCAGCAGCCCTGGTAGCGGGGGCCGCTCCTACAATGAGCAGTACTTC.

To note about this clonotype: A much larger clone is a single base away; this may be a read error. This chain uses TRBV6-1 with TRBJ1-4; possible D gene TRBD1, 5 bases. CDR3 size: 15 residues. Germline CDR1 and CDR2: MNHNS and SASEGT. DNA for the CDR3: TGTGCCAGCAATGAAGTGCGGGGGGCTAATGAAAAACTGTTTTTT. Protein product: CASNEVRGANEKLFF.

This clonotype was seen a few times. The chain joins TRBV9 to TRBJ1-6; weak D call: TRBD1 (6 bases). Between the trimmed V and J ends, which lost 2 bases and 11 bases, there was a span of 17 bases. Germline V gene data show CDR1 as SGDLS and CDR2 as YYNGEE. The CDR3 covers 15 residues. CDR3 loop: CASSVGGQPLAPLHF. In nucleotides, the CDR3 is TGTGCCAGCAGCGTGGGAGGACAGCCACTGGCACCCCTCCACTTT.

This clonotype was recorded at least ten times. V is TRBV12-3 or TRBV12-4 and J is TRBJ1-1, with 7 bases fitting TRBD1. The CDR3 is 15 amino acids. The junction had 4 bases not matched to a gene; V was cut back by 3 bases and J by 0 bases. The CDR3, as DNA: TGTGCCAGCAGTTTGAAGACAGGGATGAACACTGAAGCTTTCTTT. This sequence encodes CASSLKTGMNTEAFF.

This clonotype has a count of ten or more. The chain links TRBV11-1 to TRBJ2-7; D gene ambiguous. The V end lost 5 bases, the J end lost 3 bases, and 14 bases lay between the germline ends. The germline V gene has CDR1 SGHAT and CDR2 FQDESV (reference sequence). The CDR3 sequence is 14 residues long. Here the CDR3 DNA reads TGTGCCAGCAGCACCGGGCCTACCGACTACGAGCAGTACTTC. Amino acid sequence: CASSTGPTDYEQYF.

This clonotype was seen more than once but under ten times. The V gene is TRBV13, the J gene TRBJ2-7; D may be TRBD1 (5 bases). Germline V gene data show CDR1 as PRHDT and CDR2 as FYEKMQ (reference sequence). Between the trimmed V and J ends, which lost 2 bases and 3 bases, there was a span of 23 bases. The CDR3 contains 18 residues. The CDR3 nucleotides read TGTGCCAGCAGCTTACCGTTAGGGGCCACAGGACCTCGCTACGAGCAGTACTTC. Translating it yields CASSLPLGATGPRYEQYF.

This clonotype was counted many times. This chain joins TRBV6-2 or TRBV6-3 and TRBJ1-6; possible D gene TRBD1, 6 bases. Germline CDR1 MNHEY, CDR2 SVGEGT. V was cut by 3 bases and J by 7 bases, with 16 bases left in between. The CDR3 sequence is 16 residues long. The CDR3 is CASSYAGSQGNSPLHF. The CDR3 nucleotides are TGTGCCAGCAGTTATGCGGGATCTCAGGGGAATTCACCCCTCCACTTT.

Details on this clonotype: A much more abundant neighbour one base away suggests this may be a read error. The missing conserved phenylalanine or tryptophan at the end of this CDR3 makes a read error likely. The rearrangement links TRBV7-8 to TRBJ1-5; D might be TRBD1 (6 bases). CDR3 length equals 15 residues. V was pared by 7 bases and J by 3 bases, with 16 bases between. Germline CDR1 and CDR2: SGHVS and FQNEAQ. CDR3 residues: CASTKTGQTNQPQHS. The DNA for the CDR3 is TGTGCCAGCACCAAAACAGGACAGACCAATCAGCCCCAGCATTCT.

The chain couples TRBV6-1 to TRBJ1-4, with D perhaps TRBD1 (5 bases). V was shortened by 8 bases and J by 5 bases, with 18 bases between the two germline ends. In germline, CDR1 is MNHNS, CDR2 SASEGT. This CDR3 is built from 15 residues. The CDR3 bases are TGTGCCAGCGGAAACCCGGGACGGAGGAATGAAAAACTGTTTTTT. Its translation: CASGNPGRRNEKLFF.

Only a few counts were recorded for this clonotype. Compared with germline, one end of the junction differs, possibly owing to a read error. The rearrangement uses TRBV28 and TRBJ2-1; the match to TRBD2 covers 10 bases. CDR1 MDHEN and CDR2 SYDVKM come from the germline V gene. The CDR3 runs to 15 residues. For the CDR3, the DNA is TGTGCCAGCAGTCCGAGCGGGAGGGCCTATAATGAGCGGTTCTTC. Its translation: CASSPSGRAYNERFF.

This clonotype was detected a few times. J is TRBJ1-6 and V is TRBV30; D remains ambiguous. Trimming shortened V by 2 bases and J by 12 bases, and 14 bases separated the two germline ends. The CDR3 totals 13 residues. Germline V CDR1 and CDR2: GTSNPN, SVGIG (reference sequence). CDR3 coding DNA: TGTGCCTGGAGTCCCGGACCAAACCTACCCCTCCACTTT. Translating it yields CAWSPGPNLPLHF.

In this sample, this clonotype turned up a few times. V usage is TRBV5-1 and J usage is TRBJ2-2, with 10 bases identical to TRBD2. CDR3 length: 17 amino acids. V lost 4 bases and J lost 0; bases outside the gene matches: 6. Germline loops: CDR1 SGHRS, CDR2 YFSETQ. CDR3: CASSDPGLASNTGELFF. In nucleotides, the CDR3 is TGCGCCAGCAGCGATCCGGGACTAGCGTCGAACACCGGGGAGCTGTTTTTT.

V usage is TRBV2 and J usage is TRBJ2-7; tentatively, D is TRBD2 (7 bases). Germline V gene sequence: CDR1 SNHLY, CDR2 FYNNEI. This CDR3 contains 14 residues. Trimming pared 3 bases from V and 4 bases from J, leaving 13 bases between. Here the CDR3 reads CASSDVGGRYEQYF. The CDR3 nucleotides read TGTGCCAGCAGTGACGTGGGGGGGCGGTACGAGCAGTACTTC.

This clonotype was recorded a few times. V usage is TRBV12-3 or TRBV12-4 and J usage is TRBJ2-2; maybe TRBD2 (6 bases). The CDR3 loop spans 15 amino acids. V lost 6 bases and J 1 base, leaving 12 bases between the germline ends. This CDR3 reads CASRIGSLNTGELFF. In DNA form, the CDR3 reads TGTGCCAGCAGAATCGGGAGCTTGAACACCGGGGAGCTGTTTTTT.

The chain is built from TRBV5-4 and TRBJ2-7; D perhaps matches TRBD1 (6 bases). CDR3 length: 14 amino acids. Germline CDR1 is SGHNT and CDR2 is YYREEE (reference sequence). The V end lost 1 base, the J end lost 4 bases, and 12 bases lay between the germline ends. The DNA of the CDR3 is TGTGCCAGCAGCTTGTTCGACAGGAGTTACGAGCAGTACTTC. It encodes CASSLFDRSYEQYF.

The sample holds many counts of this clonotype. The chain recombines TRBV2 with TRBJ2-7; maybe TRBD1 (5 bases). Germline CDR1 SNHLY, CDR2 FYNNEI. The CDR3 has 15 amino acids. V shed 11 bases and J shed 0 bases, with 20 bases lying between them. The CDR3 sequence is CAEQQWGLSSYEQYF. CDR3 sequence (DNA): TGTGCCGAGCAGCAGTGGGGCTTGAGCTCCTACGAGCAGTACTTC.

This clonotype was detected many times. The rearrangement joins TRBV5-1 to TRBJ2-3; TRBD1 agrees at 8 bases. This CDR3 region has 14 residues. CDR1 SGHRS and CDR2 YFSETQ come from the germline V gene. J lost 5 bases, V lost 0 bases, and 2 bases had no gene match. In nucleotides, the CDR3 is TGCGCCAGCAGCTTGGACACAGGGGGAGATACGCAGTATTTT. It translates to CASSLDTGGDTQYF.

The chain combines TRBV2 with TRBJ2-3; D might be TRBD1 (6 bases). V was cut by 10 bases and J by 1 base, with 12 bases left in between. CDR3 length: 13 amino acids. Germline lookup yields CDR1 SNHLY and CDR2 FYNNEI. The CDR3 protein is CAIQGKRTDTQYF. DNA for the CDR3: TGTGCCATCCAGGGGAAACGCACAGATACGCAGTATTTT.

This clonotype was counted at least ten times. J is TRBJ1-1 and V is TRBV2, with a tentative D call TRBD1 (6 bases). Germline CDR1 and CDR2: SNHLY and FYNNEI. V was clipped by 5 bases and J by 0 bases, with 22 bases between them. The CDR3 spans 18 residues. For the CDR3, the DNA is TGTGCCAGCAGTCCATCGGGACACCTGTTGGGGATGAACACTGAAGCTTTCTTT. Translating it yields CASSPSGHLLGMNTEAFF.

This clonotype was detected many times. This CDR3 is CASSLKDALAGGLETQYF. DNA of the CDR3: TGTGCCAGCAGCTTAAAGGACGCGCTAGCGGGAGGTCTAGAGACCCAGTACTTC. The chain is built from TRBV7-8 and TRBJ2-5, with 11 bases lining up with TRBD2. This CDR3 region has 18 residues. Germline V gene data show CDR1 as SGHVS and CDR2 as FQNEAQ. The J segment lost 4 bases and the V segment lost 2 bases, leaving 12 bases of the junction unmatched.